This TCR beta chain is drawn from a study of T cell responses to AZD1222 COVID-19 vaccine. Study observations and caveats: Nearly half of spike-specific TCRs reportedly target variant regions that are unmutated in the B.1.351 and B.1.1.7 variants. Repertoires were obtained only post-peak T cell response.

Profiled with immunoSEQ multiplex PCR; TCRdb holds only in-frame clones, not every one. The table has 86,000 or so clones, about 89% seen once. Regarding this clone: What it recognizes is unknown.

Sequenced here: peripheral blood, sampled on day 0 of MenACWY control vaccination. The sequence was collected from an adult in good health.

The CDR3 loop reads CASRGGKETQYF. CDR3 DNA: TGCGCCAGCAGAGGGGGGAAGGAGACCCAGTACTTC. This chain uses TRBV5-1 with TRBJ2-5; tentatively, D is TRBD1 or TRBD2 (6 bases each). This CDR3 spans 12 amino acids. Germline V gives CDR1 SGHRS, CDR2 YFSETQ. V lost 5 bases and J lost 5, with 10 bases in between.